This TCR beta chain was profiled in a study of graft-versus-host responses after intestinal transplantation. Across the study: Recipients had transplants, and these were multivisceral, liver-intestinal, or isolated intestinal.

Profiled with immunoSEQ multiplex PCR; TCRdb holds only in-frame clones, not every one. The sample has 4,000 to 5,500 clones; about 25% are singletons. The J segment lost 3 bases and the V segment lost 0 bases, leaving 2 bases of the junction unmatched. This CDR3 spans 15 amino acids. The V gene's germline CDR1 is SGDLS and CDR2 YYNGEE. Plating of around 200,000 CFSE-labeled responder cells was done together with around 200,000 irradiated, violet-dye-labeled stimulator cells. The V and J genes are TRBV9 and TRBJ2-2; 7 bases fit TRBD2. The sequence derives from a human patient who was an organ donor for intestinal transplantation. Sequenced here: alloreactive CD8+ T cells from a mixed lymphocyte reaction culture, sampled before transplantation. Subset reported: CFSE-low proliferating T cells sorted from approximately 6-day pre-transplant mixed lymphocyte reaction (GvH or HvG direction). CDR3 coding DNA: TGTGCCAGCAGCGTAGAGGGGAGGGACACCGGGGAGCTGTTTTTT. Translated: CASSVEGRDTGELFF. The full variable domain, its missing parts supplied by reference TRBV9 and TRBJ2-2, is DSGVTQTPKHLITATGQRVTLRCSPRSGDLSVYWYQQSLDQGLQFLIQYYNGEERAKGNILERFSAQQFPDLHSELNLSSLELGDSALYFCASSVEGRDTGELFFGEGSRLTVL.